This T cell receptor (beta chain) is from a study of shared clonotypes between healthy human individuals. Study details: Donors had three CD4 naive, three CD4 memory, two CD8 naive and one CD8 memory plate apiece. General study results and limits: The study found lower generation probabilities in non-shared clonotypes than in those shared by all four donors.

Generated by immunoSEQ multiplex PCR, the TCRdb table keeps only in-frame clones and is missing some. The table lists some 650,000 clones, 97% of them singletons. Concerning this clone: Its antigen is unknown.

V lost 4 bases and J 2 bases, leaving 16 bases between the germline ends. From germline, CDR1 is SGHDT and CDR2 YYEEEE. The CDR3 is 16 amino acids. The rearrangement joins TRBV5-6 to TRBJ1-3, with D unresolved. This clonotype originated in a woman in her 30s in good health. The material sequenced was naive CD4+ T cells sorted from blood. Regarding subset: CD45RA+ positively selected. The CDR3 DNA sequence: TGTGCCAGCAGCCACGGGTGGAGAAACCCTGGAAACACCATATATTTT. Translated, it gives CASSHGWRNPGNTIYF. Drawing the rest from reference TRBV5-6 and TRBJ1-3, the complete variable domain is DAGVTQSPTHLIKTRGQQVTLRCSPKSGHDTVSWYQQALGQGPQFIFQYYEEEERQRGNFPDRFSGHQFPNYSSELNVNALLLGDSALYLCASSHGWRNPGNTIYFGEGSWLTVV.